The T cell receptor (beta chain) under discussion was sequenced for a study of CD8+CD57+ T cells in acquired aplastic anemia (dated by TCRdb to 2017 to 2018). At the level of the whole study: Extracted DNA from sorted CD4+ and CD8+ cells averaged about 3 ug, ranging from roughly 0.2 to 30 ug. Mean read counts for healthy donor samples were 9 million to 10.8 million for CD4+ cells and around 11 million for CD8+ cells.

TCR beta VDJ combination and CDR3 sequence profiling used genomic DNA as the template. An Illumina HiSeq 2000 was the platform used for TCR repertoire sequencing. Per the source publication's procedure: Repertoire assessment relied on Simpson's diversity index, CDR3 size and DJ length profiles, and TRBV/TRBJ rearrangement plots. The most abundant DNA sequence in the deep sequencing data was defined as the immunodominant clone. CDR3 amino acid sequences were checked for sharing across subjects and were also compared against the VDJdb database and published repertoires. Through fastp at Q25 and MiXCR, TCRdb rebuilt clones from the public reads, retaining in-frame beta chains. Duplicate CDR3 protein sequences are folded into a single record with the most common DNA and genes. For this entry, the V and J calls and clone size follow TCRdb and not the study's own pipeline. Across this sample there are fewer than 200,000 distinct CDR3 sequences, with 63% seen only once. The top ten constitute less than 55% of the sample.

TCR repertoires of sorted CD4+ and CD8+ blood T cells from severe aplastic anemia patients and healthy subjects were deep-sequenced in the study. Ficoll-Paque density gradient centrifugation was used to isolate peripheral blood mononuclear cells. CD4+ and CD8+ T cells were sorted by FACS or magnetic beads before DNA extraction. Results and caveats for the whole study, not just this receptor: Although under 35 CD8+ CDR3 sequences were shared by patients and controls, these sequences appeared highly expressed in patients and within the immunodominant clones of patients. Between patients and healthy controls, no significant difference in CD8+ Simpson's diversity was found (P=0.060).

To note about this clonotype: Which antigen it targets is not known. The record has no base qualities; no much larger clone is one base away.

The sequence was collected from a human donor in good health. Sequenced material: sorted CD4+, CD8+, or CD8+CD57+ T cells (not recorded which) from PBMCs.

The CDR3 reads as follows: CASSSDRGDTEAFF. The DNA is as follows: TGTGCCAGCAGCTCGGACAGGGGAGACACTGAAGCTTTCTTT. Rearrangement joined TRBV5-4 to TRBJ1-1, with 9 bases matching TRBD1. The junction shows trimming of 3 bases on V and 3 bases on J, and the gene matches do not reach 3 bases of it. CDR1 and CDR2 (SGHNT, YYREEE) derive from the germline V gene (reference sequence). The CDR3 covers 14 residues, taking in both the cysteine and the phenylalanine. Only the CDR3 region is kept as DNA, spanning 42 bases read in frame from base 1.